The present entry profiles one TCR beta chain with its context. This sample is part of a study of blood T cell repertoires in COVID-19. Study-wide background: Acute and convalescent COVID-19 specimens originated in the United States, Italy and Spain. The analysed material was cDNA or gDNA that came from T cells, B-cell-depleted T cells, or PBMCs.

In the authors' methods: Researchers report that nucleated cell counts were estimated from reference gene primer amplification. This table comes from immunoSEQ multiplex PCR, and its TCRdb copy is limited to in-frame clones, with some not included. Clone size and the V and J calls come from that table; the DNA yielded D and trimming. The data hold roughly 410,000 clones, with approximately 91% observed a single time. The CDR3 has 15 amino acids. The germline V gene encodes CDR1 SGHDT and CDR2 YYEEEE. Trimming removed 2 bases at V and 0 bases at J, with 9 bases between. The chain combines TRBV5-6 with TRBJ1-5, with D tentatively TRBD1 (6 bases). The sequenced sample was peripheral blood. The sequence came from a woman aged 40 to 49 with COVID-19, enrolled during active disease. Here the CDR3 reads CASSFSGVSNQPQHF. The DNA of the CDR3 is TGTGCCAGCAGCTTCTCAGGGGTTAGCAATCAGCCCCAGCATTTT.